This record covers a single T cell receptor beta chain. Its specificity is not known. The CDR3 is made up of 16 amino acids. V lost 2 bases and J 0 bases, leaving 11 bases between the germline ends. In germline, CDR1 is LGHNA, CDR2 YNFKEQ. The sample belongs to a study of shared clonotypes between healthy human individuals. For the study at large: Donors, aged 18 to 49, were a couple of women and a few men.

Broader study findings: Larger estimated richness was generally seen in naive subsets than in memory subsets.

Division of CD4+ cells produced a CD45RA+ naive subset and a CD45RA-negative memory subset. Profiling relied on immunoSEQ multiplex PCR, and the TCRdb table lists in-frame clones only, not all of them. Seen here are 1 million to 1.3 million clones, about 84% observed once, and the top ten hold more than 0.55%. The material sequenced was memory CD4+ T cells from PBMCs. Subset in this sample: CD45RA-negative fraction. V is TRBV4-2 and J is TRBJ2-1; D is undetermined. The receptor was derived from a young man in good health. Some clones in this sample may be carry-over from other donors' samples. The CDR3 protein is CASSQMSGSSYNEQFF. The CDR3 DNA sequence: TGTGCCAGCAGCCAAATGTCCGGCAGCTCCTACAATGAGCAGTTCTTC.